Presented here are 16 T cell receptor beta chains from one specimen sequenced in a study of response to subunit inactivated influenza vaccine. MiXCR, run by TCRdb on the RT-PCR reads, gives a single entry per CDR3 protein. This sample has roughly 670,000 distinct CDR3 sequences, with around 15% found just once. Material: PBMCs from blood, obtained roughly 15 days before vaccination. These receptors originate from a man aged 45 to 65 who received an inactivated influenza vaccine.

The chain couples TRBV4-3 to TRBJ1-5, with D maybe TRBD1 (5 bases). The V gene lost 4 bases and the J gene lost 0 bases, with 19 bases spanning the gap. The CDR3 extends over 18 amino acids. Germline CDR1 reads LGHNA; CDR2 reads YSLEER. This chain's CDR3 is CASSPGGDARASNQPQHF. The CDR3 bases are TGCGCCAGCAGCCCCGGGGGGGACGCAAGGGCTAGCAATCAGCCCCAGCATTTT.

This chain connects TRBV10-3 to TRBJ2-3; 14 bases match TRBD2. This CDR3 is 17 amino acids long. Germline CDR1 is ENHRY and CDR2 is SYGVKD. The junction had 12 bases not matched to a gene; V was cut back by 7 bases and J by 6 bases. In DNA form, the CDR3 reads TGTGCCATCACCTGGGGACTAGCGGGGGCCGGGGGGGATACGCAGTATTTT. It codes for CAITWGLAGAGGDTQYF.

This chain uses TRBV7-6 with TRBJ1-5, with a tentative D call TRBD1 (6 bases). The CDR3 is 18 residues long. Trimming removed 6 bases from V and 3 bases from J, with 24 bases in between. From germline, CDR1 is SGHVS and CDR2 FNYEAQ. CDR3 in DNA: TGTGCCAGCAGTCTAGGACCCGGGGGCGGCGGGCCCAATCAGCCCCAGCATTTT. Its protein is CASSLGPGGGGPNQPQHF.

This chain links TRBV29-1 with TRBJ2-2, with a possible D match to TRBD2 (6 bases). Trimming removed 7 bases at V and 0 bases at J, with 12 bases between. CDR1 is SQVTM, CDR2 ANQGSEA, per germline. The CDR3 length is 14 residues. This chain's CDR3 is CSAQGGPNTGELFF. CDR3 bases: TGCAGCGCCCAGGGAGGACCGAACACCGGGGAGCTGTTTTTT.

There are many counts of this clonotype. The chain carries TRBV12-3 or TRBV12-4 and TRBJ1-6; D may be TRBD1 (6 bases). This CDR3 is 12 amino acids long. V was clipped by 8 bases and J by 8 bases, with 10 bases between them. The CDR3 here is CASGNRDSPLHF. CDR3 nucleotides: TGTGCCAGCGGAAACAGGGATTCACCCCTCCACTTT.

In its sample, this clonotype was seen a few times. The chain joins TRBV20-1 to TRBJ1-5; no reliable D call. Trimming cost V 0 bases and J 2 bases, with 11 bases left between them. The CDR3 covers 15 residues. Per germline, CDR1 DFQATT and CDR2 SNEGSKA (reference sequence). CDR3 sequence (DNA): TGCAGTGCTAGAGATCTGTTGTCAGGCAATCAGCCCCAGCATTTT. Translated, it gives CSARDLLSGNQPQHF.

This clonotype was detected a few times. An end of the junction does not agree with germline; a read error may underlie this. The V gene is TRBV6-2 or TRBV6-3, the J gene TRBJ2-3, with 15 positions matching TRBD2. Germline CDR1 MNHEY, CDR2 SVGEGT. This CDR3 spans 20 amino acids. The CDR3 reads CASSYPGTSGGPTSTDAQYF. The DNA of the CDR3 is TGTGCCAGCAGTTATCCCGGGACTAGCGGGGGGCCTACTAGCACAGATGCGCAGTATTTT.

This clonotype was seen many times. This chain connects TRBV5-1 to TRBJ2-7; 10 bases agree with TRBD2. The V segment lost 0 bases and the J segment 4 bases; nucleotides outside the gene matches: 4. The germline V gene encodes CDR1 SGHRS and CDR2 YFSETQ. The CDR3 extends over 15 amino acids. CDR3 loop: CASSLEAGGRYEQYF. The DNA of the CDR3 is TGCGCCAGCAGCTTGGAAGCGGGGGGGCGGTACGAGCAGTACTTC. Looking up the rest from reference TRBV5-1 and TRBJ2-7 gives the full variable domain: KAGVTQTPRYLIKTRGQQVTLSCSPISGHRSVSWYQQTPGQGLQFLFEYFSETQRNKGNFPGRFSGRQFSNSRSEMNVSTLELGDSALYLCASSLEAGGRYEQYFGPGTRLTVT.

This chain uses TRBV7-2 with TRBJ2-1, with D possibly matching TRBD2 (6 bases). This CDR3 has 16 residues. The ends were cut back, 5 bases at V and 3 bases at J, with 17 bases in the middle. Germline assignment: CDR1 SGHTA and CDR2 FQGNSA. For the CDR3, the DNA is TGTGCCAGCAGCGACCCCGGGAGTCTCAACTACAATGAGCAGTTCTTC. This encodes CASSDPGSLNYNEQFF.

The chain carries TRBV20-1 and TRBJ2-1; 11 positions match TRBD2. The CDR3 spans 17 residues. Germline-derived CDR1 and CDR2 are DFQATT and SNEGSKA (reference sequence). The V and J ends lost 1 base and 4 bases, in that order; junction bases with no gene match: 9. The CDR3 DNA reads TGCAGTGCTAGAGCTAGCGGGGGGATCGTACCGTACAATGAGCAGTTCTTC. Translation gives CSARASGGIVPYNEQFF.

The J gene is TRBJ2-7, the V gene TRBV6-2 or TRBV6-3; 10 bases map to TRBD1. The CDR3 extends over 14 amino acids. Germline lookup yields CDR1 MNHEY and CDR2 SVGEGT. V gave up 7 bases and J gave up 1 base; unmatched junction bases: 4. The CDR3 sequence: CASNTDRGSYEQYF. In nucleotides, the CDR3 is TGTGCCAGCAACACGGACAGGGGGTCCTACGAGCAGTACTTC.

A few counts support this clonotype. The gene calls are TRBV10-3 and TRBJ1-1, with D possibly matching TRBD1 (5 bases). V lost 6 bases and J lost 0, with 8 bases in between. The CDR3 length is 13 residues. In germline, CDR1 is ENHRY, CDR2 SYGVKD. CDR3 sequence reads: CAIRGTMNTEAFF. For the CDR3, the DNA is TGTGCCATCAGGGGGACCATGAACACTGAAGCTTTCTTT.

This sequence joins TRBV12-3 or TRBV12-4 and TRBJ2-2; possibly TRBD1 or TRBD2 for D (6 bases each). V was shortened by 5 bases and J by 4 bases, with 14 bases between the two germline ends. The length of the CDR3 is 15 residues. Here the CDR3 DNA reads TGTGCCAGCAGTGGGGGGCCAACCAGCACCGGGGAGCTGTTTTTT. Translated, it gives CASSGGPTSTGELFF.

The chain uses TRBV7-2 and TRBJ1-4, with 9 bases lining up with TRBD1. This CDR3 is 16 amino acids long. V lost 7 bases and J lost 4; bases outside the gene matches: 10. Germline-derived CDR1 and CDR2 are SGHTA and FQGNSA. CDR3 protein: CASIGPPGQGNEKLFF. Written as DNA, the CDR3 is TGTGCCAGCATCGGACCACCGGGACAGGGTAATGAAAAACTGTTTTTT.

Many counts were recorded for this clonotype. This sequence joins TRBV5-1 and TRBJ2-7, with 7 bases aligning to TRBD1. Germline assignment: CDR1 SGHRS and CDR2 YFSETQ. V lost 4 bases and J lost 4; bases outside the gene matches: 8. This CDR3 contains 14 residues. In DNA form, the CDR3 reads TGCGCCAGCAGCGGAACAGGGGTTAGATACGAGCAGTACTTC. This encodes CASSGTGVRYEQYF.

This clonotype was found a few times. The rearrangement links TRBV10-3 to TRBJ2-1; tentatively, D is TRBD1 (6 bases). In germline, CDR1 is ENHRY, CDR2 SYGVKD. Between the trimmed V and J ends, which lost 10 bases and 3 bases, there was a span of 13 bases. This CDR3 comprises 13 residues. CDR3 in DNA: TGTGCCACTTCGGCAGGGGACTACAATGAGCAGTTCTTC. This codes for CATSAGDYNEQFF.